This T cell receptor (beta chain) was recorded in a study of long-term antiretroviral therapy in people with HIV. Study details: The earliest samples predate the 2015 immediate-ART recommendation by about a decade.

Findings and caveats of the study: Compared with controls, HIV repertoires showed narrower CDR3 length ranges.

About this clone itself: The antigen remains unidentified.

Germline CDR1 is SGHVS and CDR2 is FNYEAQ. V shed 1 base and J 3 bases; nucleotides not matched to a gene: 7. CDR3 length equals 18 residues. Researchers ran immunoSEQ v3.0 at survey level. Sequencing used immunoSEQ multiplex PCR; TCRdb keeps in-frame clones, though not all of them. The data hold around 19,000 clones, with over 80% observed a single time. Treatment of all HIV participants took place in the United States. The receptor was isolated from a woman between 40 and 55 years old with HIV. The source was unsorted PBMCs, collected 1.2 years after starting antiretroviral therapy. The rearrangement links TRBV7-6 to TRBJ2-3, with 13 bases that match TRBD2. The CDR3 DNA reads as TGTGCCAGCAGCTTAGAGAGGCCGGGACTAGCGGGAACAGATACGCAGTATTTT. This translates into CASSLERPGLAGTDTQYF.